Below are 21 T cell receptor beta chains sequenced from a single sample in a study of T-cell reconstitution after alpha-beta-depleted transplantation in children. It was with unique molecular identifiers that the TCRbeta library was prepared. Using its own MiXCR run on the PCR reads, TCRdb lists one record per CDR3 protein. Of nearly 250,000 distinct CDR3 sequences in the sample, just under 8.5% were seen once. Source: PBMCs, mostly from graft donor cells, taken 180 days after TCRalphabeta/CD19-depleted stem cell transplant. The receptor set was obtained from a male patient under 18 who had a stem cell transplant for acute lymphoblastic leukemia, so the T cells may come from the graft donor.

This clonotype was recorded only once. CDR3 DNA sequence: TGTGCCAGTAGTACCGTTCCGCACACCGGGGAGCTGTTTTTT. It yields the protein CASSTVPHTGELFF. The gene calls are TRBV19 and TRBJ2-2; the D is unclear. The CDR3 loop spans 14 amino acids. The ends were cut back, 4 bases at V and 3 bases at J, with 9 bases in the middle. Germline V gene data show CDR1 as LNHDA and CDR2 as SQIVND (reference sequence).

The sample holds many counts of this clonotype. This sequence joins TRBV6-6 and TRBJ2-5; D assignment may be TRBD1 or TRBD2 (5 bases each). Germline V gives CDR1 MNHNY, CDR2 SVGAGI (reference sequence). The CDR3 spans 12 residues. The ends were cut back, 6 bases at V and 5 bases at J, with 10 bases in the middle. This CDR3 reads CASRRDLETQYF. Here the CDR3 DNA reads TGTGCCAGCAGAAGGGACCTCGAGACCCAGTACTTC.

This clonotype was observed at least ten times. The chain is built from TRBV28 and TRBJ2-7; possible D gene TRBD1, 6 bases. Deletions cut 7 bases from V and 5 bases from J, with 12 bases between. Germline V lookup: CDR1 MDHEN, CDR2 SYDVKM. The CDR3 has 12 residues. CDR3 bases: TGTGCCAGCAACCAACAGGGCCACGAGCAGTACTTC. Translation: CASNQQGHEQYF. The full variable domain, its missing parts supplied by reference TRBV28 and TRBJ2-7, is DVKVTQSSRYLVKRTGEKVFLECVQDMDHENMFWYRQDPGLGLRLIYFSYDVKMKEKGDIPEGYSVSREKKERFSLILESASTNQTSMYLCASNQQGHEQYFGPGTRLTVT.

The V gene is TRBV7-3, the J gene TRBJ2-5, with 10 nucleotides matching TRBD2. J lost 5 bases, V lost 1 base, and 7 bases had no gene match. The CDR3 has 16 amino acids. Germline CDR1 is SGHTA and CDR2 is FQGTGA. CDR3 amino acids: CASSLMGSGGGETQYF. The CDR3 DNA reads as TGTGCCAGCAGCTTAATGGGGAGCGGGGGGGGGGAGACCCAGTACTTC.

There are many counts of this clonotype. V usage is TRBV20-1 and J usage is TRBJ2-7; 7 bases map to TRBD1. Germline V gene sequence: CDR1 DFQATT, CDR2 SNEGSKA (reference sequence). The CDR3 covers 14 residues. The trim removed 1 base at V and 3 bases at J, leaving 6 bases unmatched. The CDR3 loop reads CSARASRQGYEQYF. The CDR3 coding sequence is TGCAGTGCTAGAGCCTCGCGACAGGGCTACGAGCAGTACTTC.

This clonotype was observed at least ten times. The V gene is TRBV15, the J gene TRBJ2-3, with 7 bases fitting TRBD2. The junction had 14 bases not matched to a gene; V was cut back by 6 bases and J by 14 bases. Looked up from germline, CDR1 is LNHNV and CDR2 is YYDKDF (reference sequence). CDR3 size: 13 residues. This chain's CDR3 is CATRGREDPVTYF. CDR3 DNA sequence: TGTGCCACCAGGGGTCGGGAGGACCCCGTGACGTATTTT.

This clonotype was counted at least ten times. The J gene is TRBJ2-6, the V gene TRBV4-1; D is perhaps TRBD1 or TRBD2 (6 bases each). CDR1 is MGHRA and CDR2 is YSYEKL in the germline V gene. Trimming removed 5 bases from V and 4 bases from J, with 12 bases in between. This CDR3 has 15 residues. CDR3 DNA sequence: TGCGCCAGCAGCTTGGGGGCGGGGGGGGCCAACGTCCTGACTTTC. Translation gives CASSLGAGGANVLTF.

This clonotype was observed at least ten times. The chain is built from TRBV5-1 and TRBJ2-7; TRBD1 matches 9 bases. The V and J ends lost 7 bases and 3 bases, in that order; junction bases with no gene match: 2. This CDR3 has 12 amino acids. The germline V gene encodes CDR1 SGHRS and CDR2 YFSETQ. The CDR3 DNA follows: TGCGCCAGCGGGACAGGGAACTACGAGCAGTACTTC. Protein sequence: CASGTGNYEQYF.

This clonotype was seen repeatedly, ten times or more. In this CDR3 the conserved last residue, phenylalanine or tryptophan, is missing, so a read error is likely. The rearrangement links TRBV25-1 to TRBJ2-7, with D possibly being TRBD1 or TRBD2 (6 bases each). The germline V and J ends were trimmed by 6 bases and 4 bases, with 22 bases remaining between them. This CDR3 contains 16 residues. Germline V gene data show CDR1 as MGHDK and CDR2 as SYGVNS. In DNA, the CDR3 is TGTGCCAGCAGCCCTACCAGGGGCGGGAAGATTTACGAGCAGTACTTG. Residues: CASSPTRGGKIYEQYL.

The rearrangement links TRBV23-1 to TRBJ2-7; no definite D call. TRBV23-1 is labeled an ORF, and its function is uncertain. V gave up 4 bases and J gave up 5 bases, with 6 bases separating them. The CDR3 has 11 amino acids. The CDR3 is CASSRRDEQYF. The CDR3 DNA follows: TGCGCCAGCAGTCGAAGGGACGAGCAGTACTTC.

This clonotype was detected many times. V usage is TRBV7-9 and J usage is TRBJ2-7; possibly TRBD1 or TRBD2 for D (5 bases each). Germline-derived CDR1 and CDR2 are SEHNR and FQNEAQ (reference sequence). The CDR3 is 16 residues long. V lost 4 bases, J lost 6 bases, and 22 bases lay in between. The CDR3: CASSSPPGRLTSEQYF. In DNA, the CDR3 is TGTGCCAGCAGCTCACCCCCGGGACGGTTGACTTCCGAGCAGTACTTC.

This clonotype was counted ten times or more. The rearrangement uses TRBV5-1 and TRBJ1-1, with 7 nucleotides matching TRBD1. This CDR3 contains 14 residues. V shed 6 bases, J shed 6 bases, and the junction held 11 bases outside the gene matches. Germline V gene lookup returns CDR1 SGHRS and CDR2 YFSETQ. The CDR3 nucleotides are TGCGCCAGCACGACGAACAGGGGCCTTGCTGAAGCTTTCTTT. This sequence encodes CASTTNRGLAEAFF.

This clonotype showed up many times. The J gene is TRBJ2-5, the V gene TRBV12-3 or TRBV12-4; the D is unclear. There are 15 residues in the CDR3. V was clipped by 1 base and J by 4 bases, with 13 bases between them. The DNA for the CDR3 is TGTGCCAGCAGTTTAGAAGGTTGGGCCCCAGAGACCCAGTACTTC. Its translation: CASSLEGWAPETQYF.

This clonotype was picked up many times. The genes are TRBV11-2 and TRBJ1-4; tentatively, D is TRBD1 (5 bases). Trimming stripped 4 bases from V and 6 bases from J, with 15 bases between. CDR1 and CDR2 from the germline V gene are SGHAT and FQNNGV. The CDR3 has 15 amino acids. DNA for the CDR3: TGTGCCAGCAGCTCCCCGGGGCGCCGGGATGAAAAACTGTTTTTT. Translating gives CASSSPGRRDEKLFF.

This clonotype was seen ten or more times. The rearrangement joins TRBV5-1 to TRBJ2-7, with TRBD2 as a possible D gene (5 bases). The CDR3 extends over 14 amino acids. Germline V gives CDR1 SGHRS, CDR2 YFSETQ. Trimming shortened V by 0 bases and J by 1 base, and 8 bases separated the two germline ends. CDR3 nucleotide sequence: TGCGCCAGCAGCTTGGCCAGCGGATCCTACGAGCAGTACTTC. This translates into CASSLASGSYEQYF. Full variable domain (outside the CDR3, taken from reference TRBV5-1 and TRBJ2-7): KAGVTQTPRYLIKTRGQQVTLSCSPISGHRSVSWYQQTPGQGLQFLFEYFSETQRNKGNFPGRFSGRQFSNSRSEMNVSTLELGDSALYLCASSLASGSYEQYFGPGTRLTVT.

Many counts were recorded for this clonotype. The genes are TRBV7-8 and TRBJ1-1; D is uncertain. Germline values: CDR1 SGHVS, CDR2 FQNEAQ. The CDR3 consists of 13 residues. Trimming left V 5 bases short and J 5 bases short, with 12 bases between. The CDR3 sequence: CASSLLGVTEAFF. The CDR3 bases are TGTGCCAGCAGCCTGCTCGGGGTGACTGAAGCTTTCTTT.

Many counts were recorded for this clonotype. The chain joins TRBV3-1 to TRBJ2-2, with 8 nucleotides matching TRBD1. After removal of 1 base from V and 5 bases from J, the junction contained 6 bases not matched to a gene. The CDR3 consists of 16 residues. Germline CDR1 LGHDT, CDR2 YNNKEL (reference sequence). The CDR3 sequence is CASSQGTGRETGELFF. CDR3 DNA: TGTGCCAGCAGCCAAGGGACAGGGCGCGAGACCGGGGAGCTGTTTTTT.

In this sample, this clonotype turned up a few times. V is TRBV21-1 and J is TRBJ1-5; the table's D gene call, TRBD1, was not cross checked with the DNA. TRBV21-1 is designated a pseudogene. CDR3 size: 17 residues. The CDR3 is CASSKVNRVSGNQPQHF. DNA of the CDR3: TGTGCCAGCAGCAAAGTAAACAGGGTTAGTGGCAATCAGCCCCAGCATTTT.

This clonotype was counted ten times or more. The chain joins TRBV7-2 to TRBJ2-3; D remains ambiguous. The CDR3 is 17 residues long. The V end was cut by 2 bases, the J end by 0 bases, with 15 bases between. The germline gives CDR1 SGHTA, CDR2 FQGNSA. The CDR3 spells CASSLSPGSPSTDTQYF. CDR3 DNA sequence: TGTGCCAGCAGCTTATCACCCGGGTCTCCTAGCACAGATACGCAGTATTTT.

This clonotype was counted a few times. A much larger clone lies one base from this, so it may be a read error. The genes are TRBV5-1 and TRBJ2-7; D possibly uses TRBD1 or TRBD2 (5 bases each). Germline V CDR1 and CDR2: SGHRS, YFSETQ. This CDR3 contains 13 residues. Trimming cost V 3 bases and J 3 bases, with 10 bases left between them. In DNA form, the CDR3 reads TGCGCCAGCAGCTCCCTGGGGGACTACGAGCAGTACTTC. Residues: CASSSLGDYEQYF.

This clonotype was counted ten times or more. The chain links TRBV12-3 or TRBV12-4 to TRBJ1-1; D gene uncertain. CDR3 size: 12 residues. The V gene lost 6 bases and the J gene lost 5 bases, with 10 bases spanning the gap. CDR3 residues: CASSHPSTEAFF. The CDR3, as DNA: TGTGCCAGCAGCCATCCCAGTACTGAAGCTTTCTTT.